This TCR beta chain comes out of a study of shared clonotypes between healthy human individuals. Study information: CD4 naive and CD4 memory each took three plates per donor, while CD8 naive took two and CD8 memory one.

Study outcomes and limitations: The authors sampled blood alone, and tissue repertoires likely differ. Genetic and exposure-history diversity was limited by the small donor number.

The V and J ends lost 7 bases and 2 bases, in that order; junction bases with no gene match: 4. This CDR3 is built from 14 residues. Germline CDR1 ENHRY, CDR2 SYGVKD. As regards this clone: The target antigen is unknown.

Data came from immunoSEQ multiplex PCR; TCRdb stores just in-frame clones and leaves some out. The sample includes roughly 1,100,000 clones, roughly 75% of them seen just once. The source material was memory CD4+ T cells sorted from blood. Specified subset: CD45RA-negative fraction. The TCR was taken from a man younger than 35 in good health. V gene TRBV10-3 combines with J gene TRBJ2-3; TRBD2 matches 9 bases. Here the CDR3 reads CAIKAGGSTDTQYF. The CDR3 DNA follows: TGTGCCATCAAGGCGGGAGGGTCCACAGATACGCAGTATTTT.